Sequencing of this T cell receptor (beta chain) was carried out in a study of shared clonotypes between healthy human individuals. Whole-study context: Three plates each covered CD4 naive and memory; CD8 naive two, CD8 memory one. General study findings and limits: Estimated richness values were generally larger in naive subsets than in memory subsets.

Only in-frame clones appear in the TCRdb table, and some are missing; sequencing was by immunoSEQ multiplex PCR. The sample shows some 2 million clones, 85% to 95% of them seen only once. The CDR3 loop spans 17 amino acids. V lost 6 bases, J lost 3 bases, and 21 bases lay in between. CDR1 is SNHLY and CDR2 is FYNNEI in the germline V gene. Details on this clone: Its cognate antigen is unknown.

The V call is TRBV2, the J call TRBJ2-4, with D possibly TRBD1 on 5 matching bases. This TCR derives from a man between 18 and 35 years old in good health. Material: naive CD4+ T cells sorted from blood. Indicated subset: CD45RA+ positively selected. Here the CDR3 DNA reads TGTGCCAGCAGAGAAATTAGGGGAATATTAGACAAAAACATTCAGTACTTC. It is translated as CASREIRGILDKNIQYF.